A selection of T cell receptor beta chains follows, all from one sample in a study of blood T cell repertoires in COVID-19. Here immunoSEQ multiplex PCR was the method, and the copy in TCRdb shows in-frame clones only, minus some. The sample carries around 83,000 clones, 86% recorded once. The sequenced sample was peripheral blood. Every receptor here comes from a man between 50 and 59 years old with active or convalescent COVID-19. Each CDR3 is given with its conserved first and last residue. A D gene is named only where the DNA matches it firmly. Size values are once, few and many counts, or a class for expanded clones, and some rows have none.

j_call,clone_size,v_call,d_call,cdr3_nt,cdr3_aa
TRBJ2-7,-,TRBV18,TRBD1,TGTGCCAGCTCACCGGGACAGGGGCTAAGCTCCTACGAGCAGTACTTC,CASSPGQGLSSYEQYF
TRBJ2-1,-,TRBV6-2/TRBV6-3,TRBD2,TGTGCCAGCAGCGTAGCGGGGGACCCCTACAATGAGCAGTTCTTC,CASSVAGDPYNEQFF
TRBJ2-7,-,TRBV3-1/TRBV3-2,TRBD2,TGTGCCAGCAGCCAAGCTCCCCCCGGACTAGCGGGGACCTACGAGCAGTACTTC,CASSQAPPGLAGTYEQYF
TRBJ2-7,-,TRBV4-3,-,TGCGCCAGCAGCCGAACATTTTCCTACGAGCAGTACTTC,CASSRTFSYEQYF
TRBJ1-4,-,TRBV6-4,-,TGTGCCAGCAGTGTTGAGGGTGGGGAAAAACTGTTTTTT,CASSVEGGEKLFF
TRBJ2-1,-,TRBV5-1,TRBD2,TGCGCCAGCAGTCCACTTGGACTAGCCAGCCATGAGCAGTTCTTC,CASSPLGLASHEQFF
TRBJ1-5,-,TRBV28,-,TGTGCCAGCTTAACGCAGGGGAGTCCGCCCCAGCATTTT,CASLTQGSPPQHF
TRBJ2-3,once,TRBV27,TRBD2,TGTGCCAGCAGGAGACTAGCGGGGGCCTCAGATACGCAGTATTTT,CASRRLAGASDTQYF
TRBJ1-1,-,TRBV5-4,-,TGTGCCAGCAGCTCGGAGACAGGAGCTCTTGACGGAGCTTTCTTT,CASSSETGALDGAFF
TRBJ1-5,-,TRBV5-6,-,TGTGCCAGCAGCTTGAGGTCAGGGCTTCGCAATCAGCCCCAGCATTTT,CASSLRSGLRNQPQHF
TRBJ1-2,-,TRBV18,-,TGTGCCAGCTCACCGGGGGGGGCCCCCTATGGCTACACCTTC,CASSPGGAPYGYTF
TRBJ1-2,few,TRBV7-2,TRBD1,TGTGCCAGCAGCTTACCGCAGACAGGGCGGCAGGGCTACACCTTC,CASSLPQTGRQGYTF
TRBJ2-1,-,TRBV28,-,TGTGCCAGCAGTTTGCCGGGCTCCTACAATGAGCAGTTCTTC,CASSLPGSYNEQFF
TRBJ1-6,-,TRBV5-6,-,TGTGCCAGCAGCTTGGAACAGGGAGTGGTTTCACCCCTCCACTTT,CASSLEQGVVSPLHF
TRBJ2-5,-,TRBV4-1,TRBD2,TGCGCCAGCAGCCAAGATCGAGGAGCGGGAGGGCCGGGGAAGACCCAGTACTTC,CASSQDRGAGGPGKTQYF
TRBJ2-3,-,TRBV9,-,TGTGCCAGCAGCGTAGACGGGACACTCACAGATACGCAGTATTTT,CASSVDGTLTDTQYF
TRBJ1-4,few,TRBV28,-,TGTGCCAGCAGTTCGCGGGATGAAAAACTGTTTTTT,CASSSRDEKLFF
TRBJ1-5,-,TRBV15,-,TGTGCCACCAGCAGAGCCTTGGACGGAGGAGCGGCCCAGCATTTT,CATSRALDGGAAQHF
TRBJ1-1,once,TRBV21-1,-,TGTGCCAGCAGCCGTGGACAGGGGGCGCAGGGAACTGAAGCTTTCTTT,CASSRGQGAQGTEAFF
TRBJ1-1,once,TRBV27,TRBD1,TGTGCCAGCAGTCGTACCCGGGACAGGGGATCGACTGAAGCTTTCTTT,CASSRTRDRGSTEAFF
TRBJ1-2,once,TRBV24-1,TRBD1,TGTGCCACCAGTGACCCCGGGACAGGGAGAGAGGGCTACACCTTC,CATSDPGTGREGYTF
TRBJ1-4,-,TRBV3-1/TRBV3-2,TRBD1,TGTGCCAGCAGCCAAGATGGGGGACAGGGAAATGAAAAACTGTTTTTT,CASSQDGGQGNEKLFF
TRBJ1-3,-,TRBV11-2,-,TGTGCCAGCAGCCTCCGTAACTCTGGAAACACCATATATTTT,CASSLRNSGNTIYF
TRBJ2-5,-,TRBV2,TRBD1,TGTGCCAGCAGTGAAGGACAGGGAAAAGAGACCCAGTACTTC,CASSEGQGKETQYF
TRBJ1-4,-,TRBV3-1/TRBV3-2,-,TGTGCCAGCAGCCCGTCCGGGACCCGGGGGGAAAAACTGTTTTTT,CASSPSGTRGEKLFF
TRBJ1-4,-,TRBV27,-,TGTGCCAGCAGTCTAACGTACAGGGATTCAAAGGAAAAACTGTTTTTT,CASSLTYRDSKEKLFF
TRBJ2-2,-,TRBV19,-,TGTGCCAGTAGTGCTATCGGTCCGACGAACACCGGGGAGCTGTTTTTT,CASSAIGPTNTGELFF
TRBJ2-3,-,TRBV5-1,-,TGCGCCAGCAGCTTACAGGGCAGCCGCACAGATACGCAGTATTTT,CASSLQGSRTDTQYF
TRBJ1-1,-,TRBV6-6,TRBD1,TGTGCCAGCAGTTACTCGACAGGGGGCGGTAGGACTGAAGCTTTCTTT,CASSYSTGGGRTEAFF
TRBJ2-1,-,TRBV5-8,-,TGTGCCAGCAGCTTGGGCTACGGGTTGAATGAGCAGTTCTTC,CASSLGYGLNEQFF
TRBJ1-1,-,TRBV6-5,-,TGTGCCAGCAGTTCCGGGGGGACTTGGAACACTGAAGCTTTCTTT,CASSSGGTWNTEAFF
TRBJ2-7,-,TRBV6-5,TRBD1,TGTGCCAGCAGGGACAGGGTAGACGAGCAGTACTTC,CASRDRVDEQYF
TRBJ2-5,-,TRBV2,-,TGTGCCAGCAAAGCAGCGGGTCACCAAGAGACCCAGTACTTC,CASKAAGHQETQYF
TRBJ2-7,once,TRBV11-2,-,TGTGCCAGCAGCCCCCAATACGAGCAGTACTTC,CASSPQYEQYF
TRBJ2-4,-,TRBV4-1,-,TGCGCCAGCAGCCGACAAACGATGTTGGACATTCAGTACTTC,CASSRQTMLDIQYF
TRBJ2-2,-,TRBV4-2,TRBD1,TGTGCCAGCAGCCAGGACAGGGGGCGGAAGGGGGCCGGGGAGCTGTTTTTT,CASSQDRGRKGAGELFF
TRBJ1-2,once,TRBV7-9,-,TGTGCCAGCAGCGAACGCGGGACGGACTATGGCTACACCTTC,CASSERGTDYGYTF
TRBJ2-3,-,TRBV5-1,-,TGCGCCAGCAGCTTGCAACCTGGACAGAAATCCACAGATACGCAGTATTTT,CASSLQPGQKSTDTQYF
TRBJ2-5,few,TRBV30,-,TGTGCCTGGAGCATGAGGGAGACCCAGTACTTC,CAWSMRETQYF
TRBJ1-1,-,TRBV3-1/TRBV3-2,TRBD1,TGTGCCAGCAGCCAAGGTCTCCAGGGGGCCTCCGATAACACTGAAGCTTTCTTT,CASSQGLQGASDNTEAFF
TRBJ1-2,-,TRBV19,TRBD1,TGTGCCAGTAGTGTCCAGACAGGGTATGGCTACACCTTC,CASSVQTGYGYTF
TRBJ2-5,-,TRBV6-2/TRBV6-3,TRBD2,TGTGCCAGCAGTTACCCCATGAGCGGGGGCTTTCAAGAGACCCAGTACTTC,CASSYPMSGGFQETQYF
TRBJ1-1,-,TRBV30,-,TGTGCCTGCACCGGGAGGGGAAAAAAGGACACTGAAGCTTTCTTT,CACTGRGKKDTEAFF
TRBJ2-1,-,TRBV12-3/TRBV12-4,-,TGTGCCAGCAGGGCGGGGCTTAATGAGCAGTTCTTC,CASRAGLNEQFF
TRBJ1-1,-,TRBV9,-,TGTGCCAGCAGCGTAGAGAGGGAGACTGAAGCTTTCTTT,CASSVERETEAFF
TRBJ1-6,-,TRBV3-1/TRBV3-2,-,TGTGCCAGCAGCCCACAATCTTCCGGGACAAGTCGTTCACCCCTCCACTTT,CASSPQSSGTSRSPLHF
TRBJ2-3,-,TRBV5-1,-,TGCGCCAGCAGCTTGACAGGGTCCCAAATGACAGATACGCAGTATTTT,CASSLTGSQMTDTQYF
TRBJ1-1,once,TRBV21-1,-,TGTGCCAGCAGCAATAGGGGTCCCACGGCAGGGCCCGATCGGAACACTGAAGCTTTCTTT,CASSNRGPTAGPDRNTEAFF
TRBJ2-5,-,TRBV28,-,TGTGCCAGCAGGAGATCCCAAGAGACCCAGTACTTC,CASRRSQETQYF
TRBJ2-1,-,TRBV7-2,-,TGTGCCAGCAGCTTAGACAGGCAGGTTTTTAATGAGCAGTTCTTC,CASSLDRQVFNEQFF
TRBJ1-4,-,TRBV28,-,TGTGCCAGCAGGGGCCCTGGGTCAACTAATGAAAAACTGTTTTTT,CASRGPGSTNEKLFF
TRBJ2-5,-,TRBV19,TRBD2,TGTGCCAGTAAGACTAGCGGAACCCCTCGGGAGACCCAGTACTTC,CASKTSGTPRETQYF
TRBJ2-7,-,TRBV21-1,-,TGTGCCAGCAGCAGCGACAAACCGGGACAGGGGACTTACGAGCAGTACTTC,CASSSDKPGQGTYEQYF
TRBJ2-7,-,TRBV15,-,TGTGCCACCAGCAGAGAAGAGCCGAATGCAGGGTACTCCTACGAGCAGTACTTC,CATSREEPNAGYSYEQYF
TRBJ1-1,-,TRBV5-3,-,TGTGCCAGAGGCCCCCGAGGAGGGGATGGCGACACTGAAGCTTTCTTT,CARGPRGGDGDTEAFF
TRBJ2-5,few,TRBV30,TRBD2,TGTGCCTGGAAACCCGCGGGAGGATCGGGGGGAGAGACCCAGTACTTC,CAWKPAGGSGGETQYF
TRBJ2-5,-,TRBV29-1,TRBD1,TGCAGCGTTGAAGGACAGGGTTTGGAGACCCAGTACTTC,CSVEGQGLETQYF
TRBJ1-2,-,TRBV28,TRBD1,TGTGCCAGCAGTTCCGGGACAGGGCGCTATGGCTACACCTTC,CASSSGTGRYGYTF
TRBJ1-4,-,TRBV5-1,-,TGCGCCAGCAGCCCCTACAGATCAACTAATGAAAAACTGTTTTTT,CASSPYRSTNEKLFF